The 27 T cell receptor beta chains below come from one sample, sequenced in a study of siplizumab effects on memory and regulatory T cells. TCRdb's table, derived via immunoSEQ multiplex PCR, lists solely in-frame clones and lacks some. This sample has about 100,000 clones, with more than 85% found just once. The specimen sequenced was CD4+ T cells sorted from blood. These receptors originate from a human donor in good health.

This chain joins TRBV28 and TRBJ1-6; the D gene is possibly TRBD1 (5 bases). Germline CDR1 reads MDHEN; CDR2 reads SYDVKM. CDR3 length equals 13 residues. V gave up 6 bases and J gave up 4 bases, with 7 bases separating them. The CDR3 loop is CASRGVYNSPLHF. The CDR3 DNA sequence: TGTGCCAGCAGGGGGGTATATAATTCACCCCTCCACTTT.

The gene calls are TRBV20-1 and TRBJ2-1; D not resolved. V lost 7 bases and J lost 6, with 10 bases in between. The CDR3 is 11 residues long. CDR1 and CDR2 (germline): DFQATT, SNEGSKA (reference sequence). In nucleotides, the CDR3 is TGCAGTGTACCCCGCGCCAATGAGCAGTTCTTC. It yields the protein CSVPRANEQFF.

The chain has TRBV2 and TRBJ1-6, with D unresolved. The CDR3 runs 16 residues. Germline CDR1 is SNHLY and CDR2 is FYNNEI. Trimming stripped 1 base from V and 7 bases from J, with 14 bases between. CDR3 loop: CASSEETHLLNSPLHF. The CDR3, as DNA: TGTGCCAGCAGTGAAGAGACCCACCTTTTGAATTCACCCCTCCACTTT. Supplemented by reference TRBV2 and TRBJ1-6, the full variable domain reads EPEVTQTPSHQVTQMGQEVILRCVPISNHLYFYWYRQILGQKVEFLVSFYNNEISEKSEIFDDQFSVERPDGSNFTLKIRSTKLEDSAMYFCASSEETHLLNSPLHFGNGTRLTVT.

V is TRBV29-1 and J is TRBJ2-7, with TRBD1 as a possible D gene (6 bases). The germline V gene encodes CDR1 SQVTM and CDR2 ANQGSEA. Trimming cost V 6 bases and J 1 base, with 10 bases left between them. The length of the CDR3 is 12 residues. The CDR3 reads CSVSTGSYEQYF. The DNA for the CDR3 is TGCAGCGTCTCGACAGGATCCTACGAGCAGTACTTC.

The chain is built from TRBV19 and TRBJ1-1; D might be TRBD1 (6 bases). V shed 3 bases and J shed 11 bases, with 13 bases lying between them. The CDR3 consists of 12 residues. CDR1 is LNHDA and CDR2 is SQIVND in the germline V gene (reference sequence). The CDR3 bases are TGTGCCAGTAGTATTTATAAGGGGGAGGCTTTCTTT. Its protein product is CASSIYKGEAFF.

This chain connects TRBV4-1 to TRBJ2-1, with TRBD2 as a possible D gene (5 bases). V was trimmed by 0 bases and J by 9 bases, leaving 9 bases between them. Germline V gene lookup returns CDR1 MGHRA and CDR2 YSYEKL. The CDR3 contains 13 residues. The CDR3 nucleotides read TGCGCCAGCAGCCAAGATGAGGGAACTGAGCAGTTCTTC. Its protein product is CASSQDEGTEQFF.

The CDR3 DNA reads as TGTGCCAGCAGCGTAGTTGGTGGCCCGGCACCCCTCCACTTT. Its protein product is CASSVVGGPAPLHF. The rearrangement joins TRBV9 to TRBJ1-6; D remains ambiguous. V was shortened by 0 bases and J by 11 bases, with 12 bases between the two germline ends. CDR1 SGDLS and CDR2 YYNGEE come from the germline V gene. The CDR3 consists of 14 residues.

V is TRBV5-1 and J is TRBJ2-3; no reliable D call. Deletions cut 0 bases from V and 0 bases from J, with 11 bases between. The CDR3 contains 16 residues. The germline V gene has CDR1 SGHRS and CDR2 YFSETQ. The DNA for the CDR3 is TGCGCCAGCAGCTTGGGAGTACAGTTAAGCACAGATACGCAGTATTTT. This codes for CASSLGVQLSTDTQYF.

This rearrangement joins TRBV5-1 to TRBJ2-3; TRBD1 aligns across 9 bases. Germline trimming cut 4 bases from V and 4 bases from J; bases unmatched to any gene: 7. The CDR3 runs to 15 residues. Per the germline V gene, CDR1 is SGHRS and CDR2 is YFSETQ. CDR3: CASSIQGAVADTQYF. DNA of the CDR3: TGCGCCAGCAGCATACAGGGGGCAGTCGCAGATACGCAGTATTTT.

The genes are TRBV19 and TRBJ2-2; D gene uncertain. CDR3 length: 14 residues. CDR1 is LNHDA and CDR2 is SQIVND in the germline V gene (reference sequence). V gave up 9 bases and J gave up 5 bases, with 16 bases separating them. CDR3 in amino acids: CASKKDQVTGELFF. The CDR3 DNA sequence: TGTGCCAGCAAAAAGGACCAGGTTACCGGGGAGCTGTTTTTT. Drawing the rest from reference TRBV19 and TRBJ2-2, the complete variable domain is DGGITQSPKYLFRKEGQNVTLSCEQNLNHDAMYWYRQDPGQGLRLIYYSQIVNDFQKGDIAEGYSVSREKKESFPLTVTSAQKNPTAFYLCASKKDQVTGELFFGEGSRLTVL.

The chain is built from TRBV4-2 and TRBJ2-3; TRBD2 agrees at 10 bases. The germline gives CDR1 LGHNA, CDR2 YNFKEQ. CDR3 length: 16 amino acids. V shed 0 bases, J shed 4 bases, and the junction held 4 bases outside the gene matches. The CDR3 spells CASSQEERGGPDTQYF. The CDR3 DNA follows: TGTGCCAGCAGCCAAGAGGAGCGGGGGGGCCCAGATACGCAGTATTTT.

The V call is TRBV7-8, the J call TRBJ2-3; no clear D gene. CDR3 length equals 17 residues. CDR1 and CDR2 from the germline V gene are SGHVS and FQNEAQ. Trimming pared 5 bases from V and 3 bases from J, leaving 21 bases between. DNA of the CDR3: TGTGCCAGCAGCACCCGCCGATTTTCTGGCCTAACAGATACGCAGTATTTT. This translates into CASSTRRFSGLTDTQYF.

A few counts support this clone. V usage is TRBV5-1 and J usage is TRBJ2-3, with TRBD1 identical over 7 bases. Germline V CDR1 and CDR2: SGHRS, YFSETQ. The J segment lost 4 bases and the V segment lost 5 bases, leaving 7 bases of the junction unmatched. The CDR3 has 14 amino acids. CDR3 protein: CASRTGRFSDTQYF. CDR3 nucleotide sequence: TGCGCCAGCAGGACAGGGAGATTTTCAGATACGCAGTATTTT.

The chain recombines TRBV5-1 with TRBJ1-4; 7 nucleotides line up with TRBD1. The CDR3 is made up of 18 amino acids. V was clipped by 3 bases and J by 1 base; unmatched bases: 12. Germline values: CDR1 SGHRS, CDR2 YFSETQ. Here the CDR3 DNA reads TGCGCCAGCAGCTCCTACAACCAGGGGGGAGGAACTAATGAAAAACTGTTTTTT. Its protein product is CASSSYNQGGGTNEKLFF.

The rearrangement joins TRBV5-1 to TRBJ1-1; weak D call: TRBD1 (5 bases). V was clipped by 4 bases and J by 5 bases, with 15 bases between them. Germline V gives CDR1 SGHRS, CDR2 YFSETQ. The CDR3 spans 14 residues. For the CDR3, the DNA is TGCGCCAGCAGCCAGCGAGCCCGGGGGACTGAAGCTTTCTTT. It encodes CASSQRARGTEAFF.

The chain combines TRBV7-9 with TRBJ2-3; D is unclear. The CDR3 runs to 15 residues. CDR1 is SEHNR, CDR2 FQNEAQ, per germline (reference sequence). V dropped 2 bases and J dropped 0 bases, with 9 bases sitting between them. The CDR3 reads CASSLSPTSTDTQYF. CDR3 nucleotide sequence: TGTGCCAGCAGCTTAAGCCCCACCAGCACAGATACGCAGTATTTT.

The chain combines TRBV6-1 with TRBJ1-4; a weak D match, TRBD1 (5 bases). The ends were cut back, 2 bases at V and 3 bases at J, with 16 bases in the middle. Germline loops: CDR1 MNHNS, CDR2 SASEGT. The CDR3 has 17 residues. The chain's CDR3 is CASSEMSGQLANEKLFF. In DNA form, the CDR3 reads TGTGCCAGCAGTGAAATGTCGGGGCAGTTGGCTAATGAAAAACTGTTTTTT.

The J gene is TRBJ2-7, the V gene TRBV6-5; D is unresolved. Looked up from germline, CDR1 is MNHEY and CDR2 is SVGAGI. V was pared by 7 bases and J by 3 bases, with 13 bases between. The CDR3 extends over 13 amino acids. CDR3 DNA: TGTGCCAGCACCGATCCTGGCTTCTACGAGCAGTACTTC. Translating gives CASTDPGFYEQYF.

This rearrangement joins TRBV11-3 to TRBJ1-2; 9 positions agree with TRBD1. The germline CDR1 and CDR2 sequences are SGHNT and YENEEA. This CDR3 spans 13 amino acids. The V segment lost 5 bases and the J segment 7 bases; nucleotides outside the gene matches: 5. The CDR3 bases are TGTGCCAGCAGCCGGGACAGGGAGAGTGGCTACACCTTC. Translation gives CASSRDRESGYTF.

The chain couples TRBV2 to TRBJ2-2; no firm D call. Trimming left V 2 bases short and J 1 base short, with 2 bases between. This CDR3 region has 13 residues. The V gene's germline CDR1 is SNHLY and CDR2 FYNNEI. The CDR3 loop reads CASSEQNTGELFF. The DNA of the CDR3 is TGTGCCAGCAGTGAACAGAACACCGGGGAGCTGTTTTTT.

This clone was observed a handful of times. CDR3 residues: CASGSQSPGKGYTF. The CDR3 DNA reads as TGTGCCAGCGGATCACAGTCCCCTGGGAAAGGCTACACCTTC. The J gene is TRBJ1-2, the V gene TRBV5-4; D call uncertain. Germline V CDR1 and CDR2: SGHNT, YYREEE (reference sequence). This CDR3 region has 14 residues. Trimming shortened V by 7 bases and J by 8 bases, and 21 bases separated the two germline ends.

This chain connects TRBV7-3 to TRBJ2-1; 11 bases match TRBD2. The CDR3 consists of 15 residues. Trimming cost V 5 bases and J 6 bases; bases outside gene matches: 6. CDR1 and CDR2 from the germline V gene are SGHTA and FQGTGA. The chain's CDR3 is CASSPKGLAGNEQFF. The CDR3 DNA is TGTGCCAGCAGCCCGAAAGGACTAGCGGGCAATGAGCAGTTCTTC.

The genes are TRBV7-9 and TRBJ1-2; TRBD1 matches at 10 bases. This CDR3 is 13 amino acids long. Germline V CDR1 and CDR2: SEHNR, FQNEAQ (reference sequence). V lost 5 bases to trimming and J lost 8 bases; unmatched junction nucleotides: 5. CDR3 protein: CASSLTGGQGYTF. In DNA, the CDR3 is TGTGCCAGCAGCCTGACAGGGGGCCAAGGCTACACCTTC.

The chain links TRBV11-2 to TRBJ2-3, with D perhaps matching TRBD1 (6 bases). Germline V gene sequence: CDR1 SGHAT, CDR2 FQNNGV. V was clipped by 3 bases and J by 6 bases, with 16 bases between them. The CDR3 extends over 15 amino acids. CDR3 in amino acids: CASSFLQGLMDTQYF. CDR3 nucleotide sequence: TGTGCCAGCAGCTTCCTACAGGGCCTTATGGATACGCAGTATTTT.

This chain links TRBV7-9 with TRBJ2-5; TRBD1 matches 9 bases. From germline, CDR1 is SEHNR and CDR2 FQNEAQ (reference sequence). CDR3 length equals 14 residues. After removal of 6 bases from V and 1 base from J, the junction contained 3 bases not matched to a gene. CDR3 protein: CASSLTGGQETQYF. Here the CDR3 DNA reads TGTGCCAGCAGTCTGACAGGGGGCCAAGAGACCCAGTACTTC.

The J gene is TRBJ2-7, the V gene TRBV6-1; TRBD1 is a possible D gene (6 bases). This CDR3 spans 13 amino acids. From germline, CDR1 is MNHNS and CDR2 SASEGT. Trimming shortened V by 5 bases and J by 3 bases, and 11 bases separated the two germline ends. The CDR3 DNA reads TGTGCCAGCAGTCGACAGGCCGACTACGAGCAGTACTTC. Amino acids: CASSRQADYEQYF.

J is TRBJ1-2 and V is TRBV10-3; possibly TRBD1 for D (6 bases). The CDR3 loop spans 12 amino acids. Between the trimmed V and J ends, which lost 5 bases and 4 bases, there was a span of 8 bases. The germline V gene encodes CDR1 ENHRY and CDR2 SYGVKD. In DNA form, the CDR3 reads TGTGCCATCAGTCCGGACAGCTATGGCTACACCTTC. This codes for CAISPDSYGYTF.